The 22 T cell receptor beta chains below all came from one sample that was sequenced in a study of OX40 agonist ivuxolimab in advanced cancers. TCRdb's table, derived via immunoSEQ multiplex PCR, lists solely in-frame clones and lacks some. The table records about 120,000 clones, 80% to 90% of them present only once. This material consisted of CD4+ or CD8+ T cells sorted from blood, taken in a trial of the OX40 agonist ivuxolimab. These receptors came from an adult with an advanced solid tumor such as melanoma, head and neck, liver or kidney cancer.

This clone has a single count. The chain couples TRBV4-3 to TRBJ2-2; a possible D gene is TRBD1 (6 bases). The germline V and J ends were trimmed by 1 base and 4 bases, with 16 bases remaining between them. This CDR3 is 17 amino acids long. Germline-derived CDR1 and CDR2 are LGHNA and YSLEER. The DNA of the CDR3 is TGCGCCAGCAGCCAAGGGACAGCGATGTCGATCACCGGGGAGCTGTTTTTT. Protein product: CASSQGTAMSITGELFF.

The chain carries TRBV7-2 and TRBJ2-5, with D unclear. CDR1 and CDR2 (germline): SGHTA, FQGNSA. Trimming left V 1 base short and J 4 bases short, with 13 bases between. The length of the CDR3 is 15 residues. CDR3 residues: CASSLVGMGTETQYF. The CDR3 DNA sequence: TGTGCCAGCAGCTTAGTTGGTATGGGTACAGAGACCCAGTACTTC.

The J gene is TRBJ1-6, the V gene TRBV28; D is possibly TRBD1 (5 bases). The germline CDR1 and CDR2 sequences are MDHEN and SYDVKM. The ends were cut back, 1 base at V and 0 bases at J, with 7 bases in the middle. This CDR3 is built from 16 residues. CDR3 amino acids: CASSLSGGSYNSPLHF. The CDR3 nucleotides read TGTGCCAGCAGTTTATCCGGGGGCTCCTATAATTCACCCCTCCACTTT.

The V call is TRBV5-4, the J call TRBJ1-5, with D possibly being TRBD1 (5 bases). This CDR3 contains 14 residues. Trimming shortened V by 4 bases and J by 0 bases, and 8 bases separated the two germline ends. Germline V CDR1 and CDR2: SGHNT, YYREEE (reference sequence). CDR3 coding DNA: TGTGCCAGCAGCATGGGGGTTAGCAATCAGCCCCAGCATTTT. Amino acids: CASSMGVSNQPQHF.

This chain links TRBV10-3 with TRBJ2-5; D is possibly TRBD2 (5 bases). Germline loops: CDR1 ENHRY, CDR2 SYGVKD. V lost 0 bases and J 4 bases, leaving 9 bases between the germline ends. The CDR3 contains 14 residues. The CDR3 nucleotides are TGTGCCATCAGTGAGTCGAGCGGCCGAGAGACCCAGTACTTC. Translated, it gives CAISESSGRETQYF.

V is TRBV28 and J is TRBJ2-1; D not resolved. This CDR3 region has 16 residues. V lost 7 bases and J lost 8, with 24 bases in between. Germline V CDR1 and CDR2: MDHEN, SYDVKM. CDR3 region: CASNPRWALQFYEQFF. The CDR3, as DNA: TGTGCCAGCAACCCTCGGTGGGCCTTACAATTCTATGAGCAGTTCTTC.

V usage is TRBV7-2 and J usage is TRBJ2-3; no clear D. Trimming pared 4 bases from V and 8 bases from J, leaving 19 bases between. The germline CDR1 and CDR2 sequences are SGHTA and FQGNSA. CDR3 length: 15 residues. The CDR3 coding sequence is TGTGCCAGCAGCTCCCCCCCGGGCCAAAGTGGTACGCAGTATTTT. Amino acid sequence: CASSSPPGQSGTQYF. The whole variable domain, remainder taken from reference TRBV7-2 and TRBJ2-3, is GAGVSQSPSNKVTEKGKDVELRCDPISGHTALYWYRQSLGQGLEFLIYFQGNSAPDKSGLPSDRFSAERTGGSVSTLTIQRTQQEDSAVYLCASSSPPGQSGTQYFGPGTRLTVL.

This clone showed up just once. V usage is TRBV18 and J usage is TRBJ2-1; TRBD2 is a possible D gene (7 bases). CDR1 KGHSH and CDR2 LQKENI come from the germline V gene. V gave up 3 bases and J gave up 3 bases, with 21 bases separating them. The CDR3 contains 18 residues. CDR3 DNA sequence: TGTGCCAGCTCACCCCCTTCTGCCGGGGGGCCCTTCTACAATGAGCAGTTCTTC. This codes for CASSPPSAGGPFYNEQFF.

The V and J genes are TRBV7-2 and TRBJ1-1, with D possibly matching TRBD1 (6 bases). Germline V gives CDR1 SGHTA, CDR2 FQGNSA. Trimming shortened V by 6 bases and J by 10 bases, and 18 bases separated the two germline ends. The CDR3 runs 13 residues. The CDR3 is CASRPDVQGRAFF. For the CDR3, the DNA is TGTGCCAGCAGACCCGATGTTCAGGGGAGAGCTTTCTTT.

This sequence joins TRBV7-2 and TRBJ1-1; D is undetermined. CDR1 SGHTA and CDR2 FQGNSA come from the germline V gene. The length of the CDR3 is 13 residues. The ends were cut back, 5 bases at V and 5 bases at J, with 12 bases in the middle. CDR3 in amino acids: CASSLGIYTEAFF. The CDR3 DNA sequence: TGTGCCAGCAGCCTAGGGATCTATACTGAAGCTTTCTTT.

This clone was detected only once. The rearrangement uses TRBV29-1 and TRBJ1-6; 10 nucleotides line up with TRBD1. This CDR3 has 15 residues. Looked up from germline, CDR1 is SQVTM and CDR2 is ANQGSEA. V was pared by 5 bases and J by 5 bases, with 6 bases of the junction left unmatched. The DNA of the CDR3 is TGCAGCGTTAGACAGGGGGCAACCCATAATTCACCCCTCCACTTT. Translating gives CSVRQGATHNSPLHF.

The table lists this clone with a few counts. The rearrangement links TRBV9 to TRBJ1-3; no reliable D call. Trimming cost V 2 bases and J 4 bases, with 10 bases left between them. This CDR3 region has 14 residues. Germline loops: CDR1 SGDLS, CDR2 YYNGEE. CDR3 sequence reads: CASSVPGLGNTIYF. The CDR3 nucleotides are TGTGCCAGCAGCGTCCCGGGCCTGGGAAACACCATATATTTT.

The genes are TRBV7-9 and TRBJ2-3, with D possibly TRBD1 on 5 matching bases. Germline lookup yields CDR1 SEHNR and CDR2 FQNEAQ (reference sequence). Trimming removed 1 base at V and 3 bases at J, with 8 bases between. The CDR3 has 14 residues. CDR3 protein: CASSLDRWTDTQYF. The CDR3 DNA reads TGTGCCAGCAGCTTAGACAGGTGGACAGATACGCAGTATTTT.

The chain joins TRBV9 to TRBJ2-3; D is undetermined. The CDR3 contains 16 residues. Germline V gene sequence: CDR1 SGDLS, CDR2 YYNGEE. Trimming stripped 4 bases from V and 0 bases from J, with 15 bases between. Here the CDR3 reads CASSLRADTSTDTQYF. Here the CDR3 DNA reads TGTGCCAGCAGCCTTCGGGCGGATACTAGCACAGATACGCAGTATTTT.

The rearrangement links TRBV5-4 to TRBJ2-7; 8 bases align to TRBD1. Germline lookup yields CDR1 SGHNT and CDR2 YYREEE (reference sequence). J lost 3 bases, V lost 4 bases, and 6 bases had no gene match. The CDR3 contains 14 residues. CDR3 nucleotides: TGTGCCAGCAGCCCGGACAGGGTGGTCTACGAGCAGTACTTC. Translation: CASSPDRVVYEQYF.

This clone has just one count. This chain links TRBV28 with TRBJ1-5; no clear D. The CDR3 is 14 residues long. V was clipped by 5 bases and J by 3 bases, with 11 bases between them. Germline V gene sequence: CDR1 MDHEN, CDR2 SYDVKM. CDR3 sequence reads: CASSPFAPNQPQHF. The CDR3 DNA is TGTGCCAGCAGTCCATTCGCGCCCAATCAGCCCCAGCATTTT.

The V gene is TRBV14, the J gene TRBJ1-2; weak D call: TRBD1 (6 bases). The V end lost 3 bases, the J end lost 1 base, and 9 bases lay between the germline ends. This CDR3 contains 14 residues. Germline V gene sequence: CDR1 SGHDN, CDR2 FVKESK. The CDR3: CASSQVDSNYGYTF. CDR3 in DNA: TGTGCCAGCAGCCAGGTGGACAGTAACTATGGCTACACCTTC.

This clone was seen only once. The chain combines TRBV10-3 with TRBJ2-7; D might be TRBD2 (5 bases). The CDR3 sequence is 16 residues long. Looked up from germline, CDR1 is ENHRY and CDR2 is SYGVKD. The ends were cut back, 0 bases at V and 4 bases at J, with 16 bases in the middle. Here the CDR3 reads CAISESETPGGYEQYF. CDR3 in DNA: TGTGCCATCAGTGAGTCCGAGACCCCAGGAGGATACGAGCAGTACTTC.

This chain connects TRBV6-5 to TRBJ1-2; D is perhaps TRBD1 (5 bases). CDR3 size: 13 residues. Germline V gene sequence: CDR1 MNHEY, CDR2 SVGAGI. Trimming cost V 3 bases and J 8 bases, with 13 bases left between them. The CDR3: CASSYKGLQGYTF. Written as DNA, the CDR3 is TGTGCCAGCAGTTATAAGGGACTGCAGGGCTACACCTTC.

The gene calls are TRBV7-2 and TRBJ2-5, with unresolved D. V lost 4 bases and J 5 bases, leaving 11 bases between the germline ends. The CDR3 runs 13 residues. Germline V CDR1 and CDR2: SGHTA, FQGNSA. The CDR3 sequence is CASSSSFGETQYF. Here the CDR3 DNA reads TGTGCCAGCAGCTCCTCCTTTGGGGAGACCCAGTACTTC.

J is TRBJ2-1 and V is TRBV5-1; perhaps TRBD2 as D (5 bases). This CDR3 comprises 15 residues. Trimming took 3 bases from V and 4 from J, leaving 14 bases between them. Germline CDR1 SGHRS, CDR2 YFSETQ. The CDR3 nucleotides read TGCGCCAGCAGCTCGAATGCGGGTGGGTACAATGAGCAGTTCTTC. Translated: CASSSNAGGYNEQFF.

The chain joins TRBV28 to TRBJ1-2; tentative D call: TRBD1 (5 bases). Germline lookup yields CDR1 MDHEN and CDR2 SYDVKM. The length of the CDR3 is 12 residues. The V and J ends lost 7 bases and 4 bases respectively, with 10 bases between them. The CDR3 DNA sequence: TGTGCCAGCAAGACCGGGGGCTATGGCTACACCTTC. Its protein product is CASKTGGYGYTF.